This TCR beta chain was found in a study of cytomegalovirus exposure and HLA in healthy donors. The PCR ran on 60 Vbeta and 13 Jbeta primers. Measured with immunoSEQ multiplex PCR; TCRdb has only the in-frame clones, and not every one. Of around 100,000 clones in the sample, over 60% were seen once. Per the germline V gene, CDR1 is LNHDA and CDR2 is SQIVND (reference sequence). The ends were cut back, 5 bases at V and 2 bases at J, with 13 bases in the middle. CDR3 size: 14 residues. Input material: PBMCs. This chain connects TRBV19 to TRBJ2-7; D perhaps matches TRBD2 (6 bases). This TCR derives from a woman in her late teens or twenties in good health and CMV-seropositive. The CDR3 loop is CASSPGVIAYEQYF. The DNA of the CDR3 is TGTGCCAGTAGTCCGGGGGTGATTGCCTACGAGCAGTACTTC.